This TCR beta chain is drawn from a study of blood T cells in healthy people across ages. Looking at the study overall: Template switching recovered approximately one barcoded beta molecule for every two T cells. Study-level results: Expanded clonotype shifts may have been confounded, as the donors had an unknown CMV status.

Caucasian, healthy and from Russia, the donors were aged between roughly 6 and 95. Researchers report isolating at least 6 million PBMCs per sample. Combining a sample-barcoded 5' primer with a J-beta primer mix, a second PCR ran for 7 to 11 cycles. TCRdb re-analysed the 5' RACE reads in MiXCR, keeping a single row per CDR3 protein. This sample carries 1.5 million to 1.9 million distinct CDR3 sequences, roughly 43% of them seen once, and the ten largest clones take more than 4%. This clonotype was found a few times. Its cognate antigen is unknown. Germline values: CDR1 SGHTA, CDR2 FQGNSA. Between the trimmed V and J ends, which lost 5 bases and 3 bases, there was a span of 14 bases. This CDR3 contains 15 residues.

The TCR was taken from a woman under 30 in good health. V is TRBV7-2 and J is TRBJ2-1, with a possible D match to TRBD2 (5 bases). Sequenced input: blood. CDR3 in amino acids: CASSRAQRHYNEQFF. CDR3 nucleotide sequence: TGTGCCAGCAGCAGGGCACAGCGGCACTACAATGAGCAGTTCTTC.